Sequencing of this T cell receptor (beta chain) was carried out in a study of blood T cell dynamics during melanoma immunotherapy. Notes on the study in general: At W3, later disease-control patients showed bifurcated PBMC repertoire changes, unlike progressors. Whether repertoire-driving clones were melanoma-specific could not be determined.

Time point: pre-treatment baseline. One draw preceded checkpoint blockade; another followed its first cycle at week 3. Patients with prior systemic cancer treatment, concomitant immunosuppressants, or other active malignancies were excluded. As for this clone: Its specificity is unknown.

Profiled with immunoSEQ multiplex PCR; TCRdb holds only in-frame clones, not every one. The sample shows about 24,000 clones, around 88% of them seen only once. Sequenced material: blood, taken from a patient treated with checkpoint blockade. The receptor was derived from a human donor with melanoma.

The CDR3 reads CASSILDRYGYTF. The CDR3 nucleotides read TGTGCCAGTAGTATTCTTGATAGATATGGCTACACCTTC. The chain links TRBV19 to TRBJ1-2; D ambiguous. The V end was cut by 3 bases, the J end by 5 bases, with 10 bases between. Germline CDR1 and CDR2: LNHDA and SQIVND (reference sequence). The CDR3 has 13 residues.